The rows below give T cell receptor beta chains drawn from one sample of a study of blood T cell repertoires in COVID-19. Only in-frame clones appear in the TCRdb table, and some are missing; sequencing was by immunoSEQ multiplex PCR. Of 35,000 to 45,000 clones in the sample, approximately 79% are singletons; the top ten hold roughly 30%. The sample was peripheral blood. Receptors originate from an elderly woman with acute or convalescent COVID-19. The CDR3 runs from the conserved cysteine through the conserved F or W. Each record gives: D gene, J gene, V gene, clone size, CDR3 DNA, CDR3 protein. D genes are given only for firm matches. The size entry is marked missing in some rows and otherwise reads once, few, many or a size class.

-,TRBJ1-2,TRBV19,few,TGTGCCAGTAGTATCGTAGGGAGTGGCTACACCTTC,CASSIVGSGYTF
-,TRBJ2-5,TRBV2,-,TGTGCCAGCAGTGAAGTCGGGTCAAACCAAGAGACCCAGTACTTC,CASSEVGSNQETQYF
-,TRBJ1-5,TRBV7-8,-,TGTGCCAGCAGCTTATGGGACACCAATAGCAATCAGCCCCAGCATTTT,CASSLWDTNSNQPQHF
TRBD1,TRBJ2-1,TRBV15,-,TGTGCCACCAGCAGATACGGAAACAGGGGGCGGAATGAGCAGTTCTTC,CATSRYGNRGRNEQFF
-,TRBJ1-2,TRBV28,-,TGTGCCAGCAGTTCCATAGACATTCATGGCTACACCTTC,CASSSIDIHGYTF
TRBD1,TRBJ1-1,TRBV15,-,TGTGCCACCAGCAGGACATGGGCAGGGGGCGAGGGCACTGAAGCTTTCTTT,CATSRTWAGGEGTEAFF
TRBD2,TRBJ2-6,TRBV18,once,TGTGCCAGCTCACCGGTGGGAGGGGCTGGGGCCAACGTCCTGACTTTC,CASSPVGGAGANVLTF
-,TRBJ2-7,TRBV21-1,-,TGTGCCAGCAGTTGGCCAGATGGACACAGGGTCGACGAGCAGTACTTC,CASSWPDGHRVDEQYF
TRBD2,TRBJ2-3,TRBV4-2,once,TGTGCCAGCAGCCAAGTTCGTGGACTAGCGGAACACGACACAGATACGCAGTATTTT,CASSQVRGLAEHDTDTQYF
-,TRBJ1-5,TRBV6-2/TRBV6-3,-,TGTGCCAGCAGCTCCCCGGACAGAAAAGTCTATCAGCCCCAGCATTTT,CASSSPDRKVYQPQHF
TRBD1,TRBJ1-1,TRBV11-2,-,TGTGCCAGCAGTGGAGACAGGGTGCGCACTGAAGCTTTCTTT,CASSGDRVRTEAFF
-,TRBJ2-1,TRBV27,once,TGTGCCAGCAGTTTTGGTTGGGGGAGGAATGAGCAGTTCTTC,CASSFGWGRNEQFF
TRBD2,TRBJ2-7,TRBV29-1,-,TGCAGCGTTTCCGAGGGACTAGCGGGAGCCGGAGTGCAGTACTTC,CSVSEGLAGAGVQYF
TRBD2,TRBJ2-2,TRBV11-3,-,TGTGCCAGCAGCCCCGGGCACGGGGGGGTCACCGGGGAGCTGTTTTTT,CASSPGHGGVTGELFF
-,TRBJ1-1,TRBV10-1,-,TGCGCCAGCAGTGGGGGGGGGCTCGGAACTGAAGCTTTCTTT,CASSGGGLGTEAFF
-,TRBJ2-1,TRBV3-1/TRBV3-2,-,TGTGCCAGCAGCCATCGCGGCAATGAGCAGTTCTTC,CASSHRGNEQFF
-,TRBJ2-1,TRBV29-1,-,TGCAGCGTTGCCCTTTACAATGAGCAGTTCTTC,CSVALYNEQFF
-,TRBJ1-1,TRBV19,-,TGTGCCAGTAGTATCCCAGGGGCGCAAACTGAAGCTTTCTTT,CASSIPGAQTEAFF
TRBD2,TRBJ2-7,TRBV9,-,TGTGCCAGCAGCGCCGGGACTAACTCCTACGAGCAGTACTTC,CASSAGTNSYEQYF
-,TRBJ2-2,TRBV3-1/TRBV3-2,-,TGTGCCAGCAGCCAACAGAACACCGGGGAGCTGTTTTTT,CASSQQNTGELFF
TRBD2,TRBJ2-1,TRBV11-2,-,TGTGCCAGCAGCTTAGGGGGACTAGCGGACAATGAGCAGTTCTTC,CASSLGGLADNEQFF
-,TRBJ2-1,TRBV6-5,-,TGTGCCAGCAGGACCACTAGCTGGAATGAGCAGTTCTTC,CASRTTSWNEQFF
-,TRBJ1-6,TRBV4-2,-,TGTGCCAGCAGCCTCTGGAGTAATTCACCCCTCCACTTT,CASSLWSNSPLHF
-,TRBJ2-3,TRBV4-3,-,TGCGCCAGCAGCCAAGGCCGGGGTCGCACAGATACGCAGTATTTT,CASSQGRGRTDTQYF
TRBD1,TRBJ2-7,TRBV10-3,-,TGTGCCATTGGGACAGTCCGTACCTACGAGCAGTACTTC,CAIGTVRTYEQYF
-,TRBJ2-3,TRBV19,-,TGTGCCAGTAGTATTACAGGTACAGATACGCAGTATTTT,CASSITGTDTQYF
TRBD1,TRBJ2-1,TRBV5-1,-,TGCGCCAGCAGCGAACCGGGACAGGGGGCGAATGAGCAGTTCTTC,CASSEPGQGANEQFF
TRBD2,TRBJ2-1,TRBV2,-,TGTGCCAGCAGTCGAGGGGGGGGACTAGCGAACAATGAGCAGTTCTTC,CASSRGGGLANNEQFF
TRBD2,TRBJ2-3,TRBV10-3,-,TGTGCCACCTATCGGACTAGCGTGCCTAGCACAGATACGCAGTATTTT,CATYRTSVPSTDTQYF
TRBD1,TRBJ2-7,TRBV4-2,-,TGTGCCAGCAGCCCACTGACAGGGACCGAGCAGTACTTC,CASSPLTGTEQYF
-,TRBJ2-7,TRBV7-9,few,TGTGCCAGCACCAAAGAGCCCTCCTACGAGCAGTACTTC,CASTKEPSYEQYF
-,TRBJ1-3,TRBV7-9,-,TGTGCCAGCAGCCCCATACTAGAGAACTGGCGCTCTGGAAACACCATATATTTT,CASSPILENWRSGNTIYF
TRBD2,TRBJ2-7,TRBV18,-,TGTGCCAGCTCCCCTGCGGGGGGCTACGAGCAGTACTTC,CASSPAGGYEQYF